These T cell receptor beta chains were read from a single sample in a study of spatial heterogeneity in lung cancer. MiXCR was run by TCRdb on the 5' RACE reads, yielding one entry per CDR3 protein. This table holds approximately 82,000 distinct CDR3 sequences, around 12% found once. Sequencing was performed on PBMCs, taken at surgery. The receptors were sampled from a male donor with early-stage non-small cell lung cancer. Each CDR3 is given with its conserved first and last residue. D genes are given only for firm matches. Only some rows state a clone size, as once, few, many or a class for expanded clones.

CASSPRIASGGSYEQHF | TGTGCCAGCTCACCAAGGATAGCTAGCGGGGGCTCCTACGAGCAGCACTTC | TRBV18 | - | TRBJ2-7 | TRBD2
CASSPVPNDQETQYF | TGCGCCAGCAGCCCCGTCCCCAATGACCAAGAGACCCAGTACTTC | TRBV4-1 | - | TRBJ2-5 | -
CASSRDMYSNQPQHF | TGTGCCAGCAGCCGGGACATGTATAGCAATCAGCCCCAGCATTTT | TRBV9 | few | TRBJ1-5 | -
CARRTPSTDTQYF | TGTGCCAGGAGGACACCCAGCACAGATACGCAGTATTTT | TRBV12-3/TRBV12-4 | few | TRBJ2-3 | -
CASSYSDYRLKEAFF | TGTGCCAGCAGTTATTCCGACTACAGACTTAAAGAAGCTTTCTTT | TRBV6-2/TRBV6-3 | many | TRBJ1-1 | -
CSAYGQGMSSYNSPLHF | TGCAGTGCTTATGGACAGGGCATGAGCTCCTATAATTCACCCCTCCACTTT | TRBV20-1 | - | TRBJ1-6 | TRBD1
CASSWGALTHGYTF | TGTGCCAGCAGCTGGGGGGCCCTTACACATGGCTACACCTTC | TRBV5-4 | many | TRBJ1-2 | -
CASSFLGDNEQFF | TGCGCCAGCAGCTTCTTGGGAGACAATGAGCAGTTCTTC | TRBV5-1 | many | TRBJ2-1 | -
CASSPGLAGADNEQFF | TGTGCCAGCAGCCCCGGACTAGCGGGGGCGGACAATGAGCAGTTCTTC | TRBV3-1 | few | TRBJ2-1 | TRBD2
CASSLLMETGELFF | TGCGCCAGCAGCTTGCTAATGGAAACCGGGGAGCTGTTTTTT | TRBV5-1 | - | TRBJ2-2 | -
CSARRDSSYEQYF | TGCAGTGCTAGAAGGGACTCTTCCTACGAGCAGTACTTC | TRBV20-1 | - | TRBJ2-7 | -
CASSYAGHQFF | TGTGCCAGCAGCTACGCGGGACATCAGTTCTTC | TRBV7-2 | - | TRBJ2-1 | -
CSVRGVYEQYF | TGCAGCGTCCGGGGGGTCTACGAGCAGTACTTC | TRBV29-1 | many | TRBJ2-7 | TRBD2
CASSSRQGTSGANVLTF | TGTGCCAGCAGCTCCCGACAGGGTACCTCTGGGGCCAACGTCCTGACTTTC | TRBV5-5 | - | TRBJ2-6 | TRBD1
CAWSWRGMERTEAFF | TGTGCCTGGAGCTGGCGGGGGATGGAAAGGACTGAAGCTTTCTTT | TRBV30 | few | TRBJ1-1 | -
CSVWDSPYEQYF | TGCAGCGTCTGGGACAGTCCCTACGAGCAGTACTTC | TRBV29-1 | many | TRBJ2-7 | TRBD1
CASIAGSSYNEQFF | TGTGCCAGCATCGCGGGGAGCTCCTACAATGAGCAGTTCTTC | TRBV2 | few | TRBJ2-1 | -
CASSFRQGVETQYF | TGTGCCAGCAGTTTTCGACAGGGAGTAGAAACGCAGTATTTT | TRBV6-5 | few | TRBJ2-3 | TRBD1
CSVVGGRAGNTIYF | TGCAGCGTTGTAGGAGGGAGAGCTGGAAACACCATATATTTT | TRBV29-1 | few | TRBJ1-3 | -
CSVGVYRRDEQFF | TGCAGCGTCGGGGTGTATAGGCGGGATGAGCAGTTCTTC | TRBV29-1 | few | TRBJ2-1 | -
CASSQDRGIAKNIQYF | TGTGCCAGCAGCCAAGACAGGGGGATAGCCAAAAACATTCAGTACTTC | TRBV14 | few | TRBJ2-4 | TRBD1
CASSPDGAQPQHF | TGTGCCAGCAGCCCTGACGGGGCTCAGCCCCAGCATTTT | TRBV4-2 | - | TRBJ1-5 | -
CASSPAAVSSYEQYF | TGTGCCAGCTCACCCGCGGCGGTTAGCTCCTACGAGCAGTACTTC | TRBV18 | few | TRBJ2-7 | -
CASSHVTSGSSGANVLTF | TGTGCCAGCAGCCATGTGACTAGCGGGAGCTCTGGGGCCAACGTCCTGACTTTC | TRBV3-1 | - | TRBJ2-6 | TRBD2
CAISGGAGGTNEQFF | TGTGCCATCAGTGGGGGCGCTGGGGGGACCAATGAGCAGTTCTTC | TRBV10-3 | - | TRBJ2-1 | -
CASSSLQNTEAFF | TGTGCCAGCAGTAGTTTACAGAACACTGAAGCTTTCTTT | TRBV6-1 | few | TRBJ1-1 | -
CASSWDSRNGELFF | TGCGCCAGCAGCTGGGACAGTAGGAACGGGGAGCTGTTTTTT | TRBV5-1 | - | TRBJ2-2 | TRBD1
CATSDPASGGAKTDTQYF | TGTGCCACCAGTGATCCGGCTAGCGGGGGGGCCAAGACAGATACGCAGTATTTT | TRBV24-1 | - | TRBJ2-3 | TRBD2
CASSLEQNNSPLHF | TGCGCCAGCAGCTTGGAACAGAATAATTCACCCCTCCACTTT | TRBV5-1 | medium-sized | TRBJ1-6 | -
CSASSGGRGELFF | TGCAGTGCTAGTTCAGGGGGCAGAGGGGAGCTGTTTTTT | TRBV20-1 | - | TRBJ2-2 | TRBD1
CASSSSPTGELFF | TGTGCCAGCAGCTCCTCCCCTACCGGGGAGCTGTTTTTT | TRBV9 | - | TRBJ2-2 | -
CASSLDYSPLHF | TGTGCCAGCAGCTTAGATTATTCACCCCTCCACTTT | TRBV7-3 | many | TRBJ1-6 | -